The 5 T cell receptor beta chains in this list originate from one sample, sequenced in a study of T cell changes during pregnancy in multiple sclerosis. Assay used: immunoSEQ multiplex PCR; TCRdb lists only in-frame clones, some missing. The sample lists about 67,000 clones; approximately 90% were seen once. The specimen comprised peripheral blood, sampled after pregnancy. The receptors stem from a female donor with multiple sclerosis, enrolled in a pregnancy study.

This rearrangement joins TRBV5-1 to TRBJ2-2, with 8 bases identical to TRBD1. The ends lost 3 bases at V and 7 bases at J; junction bases unmatched: 8. The CDR3 has 15 amino acids. From germline, CDR1 is SGHRS and CDR2 YFSETQ. The CDR3 is CASSYTGGSVGELFF. For the CDR3, the DNA is TGCGCCAGCAGCTACACAGGGGGAAGCGTCGGGGAGCTGTTTTTT.

The genes are TRBV5-4 and TRBJ1-2, with 9 nucleotides matching TRBD1. The CDR3 spans 16 residues. Per the germline V gene, CDR1 is SGHNT and CDR2 is YYREEE (reference sequence). J gave up 4 bases and V 0 bases, and 7 bases lay outside the gene matches. CDR3 in DNA: TGTGCCAGCAGCTTGGCGGGACAGGGTAATTCCTATGGCTACACCTTC. Encoded protein: CASSLAGQGNSYGYTF.

The CDR3 DNA reads TGTGCCAGTAGTAATTACTCGACGGGAGGGCACGAGCCCTACTTC. This translates into CASSNYSTGGHEPYF. V is TRBV19 and J is TRBJ2-7; 8 bases align to TRBD2. The CDR3 loop spans 15 amino acids. Germline V gives CDR1 LNHDA, CDR2 SQIVND (reference sequence). Trimming removed 4 bases from V and 13 bases from J; junction bases left unmatched: 18.

The V and J genes are TRBV7-9 and TRBJ2-1; TRBD2 aligns across 13 bases. Per the germline V gene, CDR1 is SEHNR and CDR2 is FQNEAQ (reference sequence). V lost 4 bases and J lost 8; bases outside the gene matches: 5. The CDR3 has 15 residues. CDR3 DNA: TGTGCCAGCAGCTCCTCGGGACTAGCGGGATATGAGCAGTTCTTC. This sequence encodes CASSSSGLAGYEQFF.

CDR3 protein: CASSLTFRREFDTQYF. For the CDR3, the DNA is TGTGCCAGCAGCTTAACGTTCCGACGGGAGTTTGATACGCAGTATTTT. The rearrangement links TRBV7-3 to TRBJ2-3; D perhaps matches TRBD2 (6 bases). Germline V gene data show CDR1 as SGHTA and CDR2 as FQGTGA. CDR3 length equals 16 residues. With 0 bases removed from V and 6 bases from J, the gap between germline ends came to 16 bases. The full variable domain, rest sourced from reference TRBV7-3 and TRBJ2-3, is GAGVSQTPSNKVTEKGKYVELRCDPISGHTALYWYRQSLGQGPEFLIYFQGTGAADDSGLPNDRFFAVRPEGSVSTLKIQRTERGDSAVYLCASSLTFRREFDTQYFGPGTRLTVL.